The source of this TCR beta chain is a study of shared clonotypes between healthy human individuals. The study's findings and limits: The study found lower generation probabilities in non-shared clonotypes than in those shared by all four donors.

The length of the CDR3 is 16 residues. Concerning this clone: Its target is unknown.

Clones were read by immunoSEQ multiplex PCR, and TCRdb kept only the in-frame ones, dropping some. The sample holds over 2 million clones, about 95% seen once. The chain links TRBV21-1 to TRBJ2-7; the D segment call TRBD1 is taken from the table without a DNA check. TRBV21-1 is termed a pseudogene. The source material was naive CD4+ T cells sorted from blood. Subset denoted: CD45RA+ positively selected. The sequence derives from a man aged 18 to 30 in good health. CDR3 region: CASSKACGQGAYEQYF. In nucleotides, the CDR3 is TGTGCCAGCAGCAAAGCTTGCGGACAGGGCGCCTACGAGCAGTACTTC.